This T cell receptor beta chain originates from a study of shared clonotypes between healthy human individuals. Study in general: The study used three CD4 naive, three CD4 memory, two CD8 naive and one CD8 memory plate per donor.

Clones were sequenced by immunoSEQ multiplex PCR, and TCRdb holds only the in-frame ones, with some missing. Counted here are about 770,000 clones, around 70% occurring once; the ten biggest clones make up under 2%. This CDR3 has 13 amino acids. The J segment lost 6 bases and the V segment lost 7 bases, leaving 7 bases of the junction unmatched. Per germline, CDR1 LNHDA and CDR2 SQIVND (reference sequence). The sequenced sample consisted of memory CD4+ T cells sorted from blood. Subset specified: CD45RA-negative fraction. This chain links TRBV19 with TRBJ2-3, with 7 positions matching TRBD2. This TCR was sampled from a woman aged 30 to 39 in good health. The CDR3 DNA sequence: TGTGCCAGTAAGGAGGCGGGAGCCGATACGCAGTATTTT. Protein sequence: CASKEAGADTQYF.